This TCR beta chain was captured by sequencing in a study of blood T cell repertoires in COVID-19 (dated by TCRdb to about 2020). A note on the overall study: The collaborator samples originated in the United States, Italy and Spain and spanned the acute and convalescent phases of COVID-19. The material from the prospective study consisted of cDNA or gDNA derived from T cells, B-cell-depleted T cells, or PBMCs. Subjects who had been exposed to COVID-19, were actively infected with it, or had recovered from it provided the deeply sampled blood TCRbeta repertoires that made up the dataset. The repertoires were released in a freely available public database meant as a resource for research on the immune response to SARS-CoV-2. Samples were obtained from the ongoing ImmuneRACE study (first 160 participants) and from 950 to 1,500 subjects provided by 6 global collaborators. Sample metadata almost always included a de-identified subject ID, COVID-19 status, age in years and sex. HLA class I and class II types, where available, came from metadata supplied by the sample provider rather than from assay-based typing. Here is what the overall study found, with its caveats: The amount of clinical and demographic metadata varied by source and participant and was provided uncurated.

As to this clone: The antigen this receptor binds is unknown. The record has no base qualities; no much larger clone is one base away.

The CDR3, from cysteine to phenylalanine, totals 14 residues. Left in the record is the CDR3 DNA by itself, 42 bases read in frame from the first base. V gives up 3 bases and J gives up 3 bases, and the segment between their germline ends measures 10 bases. Per the germline V gene, SGHRS is the CDR1 and YFSETQ is the CDR2. Each collaborating institution followed its own protocols to collect whole blood in K2EDTA tubes. For TCRbeta analysis, collaborators shipped samples in one of three forms: frozen whole blood, isolated PBMCs, or DNA extracted from either of those sample types. TCRbeta CDR3 regions were amplified from genomic DNA by means of the immunoSEQ Assay, a bias-controlled multiplex PCR. The original methods were these. The number of nucleated cells in each sample was estimated by amplification of reference gene primers within the assay. Sequence reads were collapsed and filtered to measure the absolute abundance of every unique TCRbeta CDR3 rearrangement. For each sample, productive Simpson clonality was calculated by taking the square root of Simpson's diversity index across productive rearrangements. Drawn from immuneACCESS, this table holds only the in-frame rearrangements with V and J called that TCRdb kept. Clones are partly lost; checked studies trace under half to an unresolved V gene and leave the rest unexplained. Clone size and the V and J calls come from that table; the DNA yielded D and trimming. This sample holds 300,000 to 400,000 clones; about nine tenths were observed only once. 1% of the sample comes from the top ten.

Recombination linked TRBV5-1 to TRBJ2-1, with a weak D call of TRBD1 (6 bases match). Sequenced: peripheral blood. The clonotype was recovered from a man aged 45-60 years with active or convalescent COVID-19. The CDR3: CASSSRDNYNEQFF. The DNA sequence reads TGCGCCAGCAGCTCACGGGACAACTACAATGAGCAGTTCTTC.